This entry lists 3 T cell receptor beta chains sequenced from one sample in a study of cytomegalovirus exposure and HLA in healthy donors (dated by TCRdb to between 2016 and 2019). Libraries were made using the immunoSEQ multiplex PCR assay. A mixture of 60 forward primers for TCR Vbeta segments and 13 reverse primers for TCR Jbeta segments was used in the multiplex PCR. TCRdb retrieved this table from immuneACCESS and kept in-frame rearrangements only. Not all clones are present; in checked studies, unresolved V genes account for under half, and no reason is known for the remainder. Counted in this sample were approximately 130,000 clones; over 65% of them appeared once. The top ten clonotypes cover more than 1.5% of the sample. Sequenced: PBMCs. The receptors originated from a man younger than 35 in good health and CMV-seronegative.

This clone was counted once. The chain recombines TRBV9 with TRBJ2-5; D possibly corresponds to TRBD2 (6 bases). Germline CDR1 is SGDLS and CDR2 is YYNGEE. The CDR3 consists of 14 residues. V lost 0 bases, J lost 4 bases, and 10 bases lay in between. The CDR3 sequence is CASSVGGDLETQYF. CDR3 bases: TGTGCCAGCAGCGTAGGGGGGGACCTAGAGACCCAGTACTTC.

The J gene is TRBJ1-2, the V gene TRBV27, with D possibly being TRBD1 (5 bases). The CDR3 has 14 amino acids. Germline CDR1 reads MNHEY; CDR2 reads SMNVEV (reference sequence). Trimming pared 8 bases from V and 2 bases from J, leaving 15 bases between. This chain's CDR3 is CASAPKGPNYGYTF. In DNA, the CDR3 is TGTGCCAGCGCTCCTAAGGGGCCGAACTATGGCTACACCTTC.

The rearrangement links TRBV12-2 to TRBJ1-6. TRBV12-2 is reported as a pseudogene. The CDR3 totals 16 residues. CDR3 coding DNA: TGTGCAAGTCGCTTAAGGGTGTCGGGATCTTGGTCACCCCTCCACTTT. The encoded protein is CASRLRVSGSWSPLHF.